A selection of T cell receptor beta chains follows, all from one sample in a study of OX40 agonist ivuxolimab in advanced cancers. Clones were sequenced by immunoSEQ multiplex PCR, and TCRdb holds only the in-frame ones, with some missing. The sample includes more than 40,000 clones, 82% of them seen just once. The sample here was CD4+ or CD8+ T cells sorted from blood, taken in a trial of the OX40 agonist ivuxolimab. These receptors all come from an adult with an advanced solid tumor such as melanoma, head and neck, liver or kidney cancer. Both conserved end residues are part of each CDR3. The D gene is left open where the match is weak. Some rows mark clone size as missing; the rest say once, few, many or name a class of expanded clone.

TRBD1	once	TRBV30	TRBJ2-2	CAWSVRTGTTGELFF	TGTGCCTGGAGTGTACGGACAGGTACCACCGGGGAGCTGTTTTTT
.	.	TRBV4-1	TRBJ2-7	CASSQDSWGAQSYEQYF	TGCGCCAGCAGCCAAGATTCGTGGGGGGCTCAGTCCTACGAGCAGTACTTC
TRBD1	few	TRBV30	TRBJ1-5	CAWSQTGTDNQPQHF	TGTGCCTGGAGCCAAACAGGGACAGACAATCAGCCCCAGCATTTT
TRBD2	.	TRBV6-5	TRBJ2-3	CASSYGGGPTDTQYF	TGTGCCAGCAGTTACGGCGGGGGACCCACAGATACGCAGTATTTT
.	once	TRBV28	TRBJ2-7	CASSYQMRGYEQYF	TGTGCCAGCAGTTATCAGATGAGGGGGTACGAGCAGTACTTC
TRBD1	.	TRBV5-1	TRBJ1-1	CASSAGTVMNTEAFF	TGCGCCAGCAGTGCCGGGACAGTCATGAACACTGAAGCTTTCTTT
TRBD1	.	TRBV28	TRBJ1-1	CASSLGAGTGGGTEAFF	TGTGCCAGCAGTTTAGGGGCCGGGACAGGGGGCGGTACTGAAGCTTTCTTT
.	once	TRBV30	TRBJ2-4	CAWSRDLENIQYF	TGTGCCTGGAGTCGGGACCTTGAAAACATTCAGTACTTC
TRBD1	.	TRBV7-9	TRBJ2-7	CASSFRGPPIEQYF	TGTGCCAGCAGCTTCAGGGGGCCGCCCATAGAGCAGTACTTC
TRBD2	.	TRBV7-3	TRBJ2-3	CASSLGRVPPDTQYF	TGTGCCAGCAGCTTAGGGAGGGTCCCCCCAGATACGCAGTATTTT
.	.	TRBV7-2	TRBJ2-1	CASSLGNIGRLYNEQFF	TGTGCCAGCAGCTTAGGAAATATAGGGCGGCTATACAATGAGCAGTTCTTC
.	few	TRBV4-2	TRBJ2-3	CASSQGAARVWDTQYF	TGTGCCAGCAGCCAAGGGGCGGCCCGGGTGTGGGATACGCAGTATTTT
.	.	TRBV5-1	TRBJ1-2	CASGGSSYGYTF	TGCGCCAGCGGCGGTTCTTCCTATGGCTACACCTTC
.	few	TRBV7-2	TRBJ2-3	CASSATQGGITQYF	TGTGCCAGCAGCGCGACCCAGGGGGGGATTACGCAGTATTTT
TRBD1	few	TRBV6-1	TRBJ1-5	CASSGGTGGFQPQHF	TGTGCCAGCAGCGGCGGGACAGGGGGCTTTCAGCCCCAGCATTTT
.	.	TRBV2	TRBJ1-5	CASRRDISNQPQHF	TGTGCCAGCAGGAGAGACATTAGCAATCAGCCCCAGCATTTT
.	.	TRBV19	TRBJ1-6	CASSRGDAHRQSPLHF	TGTGCCAGTAGTCGGGGAGATGCTCACCGACAGTCACCCCTCCACTTT
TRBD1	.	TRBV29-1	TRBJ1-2	CSVEPTGFDYGYTF	TGCAGCGTTGAACCGACAGGGTTCGACTATGGCTACACCTTC
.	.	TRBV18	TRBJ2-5	CASSPGTPYQETQYF	TGTGCCAGCTCACCTGGGACACCGTACCAAGAGACCCAGTACTTC
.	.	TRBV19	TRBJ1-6	CASSIDRGGSYNSPLHF	TGTGCCAGTAGTATTGACCGGGGAGGGTCCTATAATTCACCCCTCCACTTT
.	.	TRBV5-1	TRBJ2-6	CASSARGAGANVLTF	TGCGCCAGCAGCGCCAGGGGAGCCGGGGCCAACGTCCTGACTTTC
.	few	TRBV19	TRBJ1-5	CASSIGAYNQPQHF	TGTGCCAGTAGCATTGGGGCATACAATCAGCCCCAGCATTTT